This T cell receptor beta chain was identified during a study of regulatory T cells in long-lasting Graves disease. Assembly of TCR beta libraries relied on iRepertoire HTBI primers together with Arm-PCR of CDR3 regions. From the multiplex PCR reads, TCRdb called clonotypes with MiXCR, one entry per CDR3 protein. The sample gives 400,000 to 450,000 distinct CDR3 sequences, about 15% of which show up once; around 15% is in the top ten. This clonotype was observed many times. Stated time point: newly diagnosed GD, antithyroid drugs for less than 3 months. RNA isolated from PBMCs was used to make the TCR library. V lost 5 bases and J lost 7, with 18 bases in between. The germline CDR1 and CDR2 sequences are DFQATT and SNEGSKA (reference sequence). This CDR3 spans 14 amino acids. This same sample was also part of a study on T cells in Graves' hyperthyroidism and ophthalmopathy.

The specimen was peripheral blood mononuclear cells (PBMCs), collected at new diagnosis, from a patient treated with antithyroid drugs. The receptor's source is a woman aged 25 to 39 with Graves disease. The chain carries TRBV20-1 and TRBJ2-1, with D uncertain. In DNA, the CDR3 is TGCAGTGCTCCTAACGAGAGGCGAGCGAATGAGCAGTTCTTC. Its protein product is CSAPNERRANEQFF.